This TCR beta chain was recovered during a study of metastatic and nonmetastatic thyroid tumors (dated by TCRdb to the early 2020s). Study-wide context: The researchers compared repertoires between peripheral blood samples and tumor or nodule tissue samples from patients with malignant or benign thyroid disease. Study-level results and caveats: TCR beta diversity was reported as significantly higher in malignant tumors than in benign nodules, in both blood and tumor samples.

Notes on this clone: There is no known antigen for this receptor. Base qualities are not at hand, and no much larger clone is one base apart.

The method behind the library was PCR. The run used an Illumina HiSeq 4000. The TCR beta-chain CDR3 region of each patient was profiled by high-throughput sequencing. The paper's processing steps were these. CDR3 differences across clinicopathological groups were used to build a classifier for discriminating distant-metastatic papillary thyroid cancer patients. The Shannon index was used to measure repertoire diversity, and the Morisita-Horn index was used to measure how similar tumor and blood repertoires were. TCRdb trimmed the raw reads at Q25, called clones with MiXCR and kept productive beta chains. TCRdb's processing, not the authors' own work, is the source of the V and J calls. This sample comprises 4,000 or so clones, roughly 36% of them detected only once. The ten biggest clones cover roughly 49% of the sample. No patient had received any treatment before thyroid surgery. Using T-cell receptor beta sequencing, the researchers looked back retrospectively at clinical samples from patients, gathered between about 2012 and 2019.

Germline trimming: 6 bases from V, 6 bases from J; junction bases outside gene matches: 8. CDR1 and CDR2 (SGHVS, FQNEAQ) derive from the germline V gene. From the cysteine up to the phenylalanine, the CDR3 has a length of 16 residues. The CDR3 DNA has 48 bases and is translated from base 1. Sequencing input: tumor tissue. The chain couples TRBV7-8 to TRBJ2-3, with TRBD2 identical over 14 junction bases. The receptor was isolated from a female donor with papillary thyroid cancer or a benign thyroid nodule (not recorded which). Some clones in this sample may be carry-over from other donors' samples. The DNA is TGTGCCAGCAGTTCGGGACTAGCGGGGGTGCAGGATACGCAGTATTTT. It is translated as CASSSGLAGVQDTQYF. The CDR3 plus the reference TRBV7-8 and TRBJ2-3 genes for the other parts give the full variable domain: GAGVSQSPRYKVAKRGQDVALRCDPISGHVSLFWYQQALGQGPEFLTYFQNEAQLDKSGLPSDRFFAERPEGSVSTLKIQRTQQEDSAVYLCASSSGLAGVQDTQYFGPGTRLTVL.